This T cell receptor (beta chain) was observed in a study of long-term antiretroviral therapy in people with HIV. Background on the study: The earliest specimens came about a decade ahead of the 2015 immediate-ART recommendation. General study findings and limits: Repertoires in HIV (unlike those of controls) had narrower CDR3 length ranges.

The CDR3 runs to 15 residues. CDR1 and CDR2 (germline): MNHEY, SMNVEV (reference sequence). V gave up 0 bases and J gave up 7 bases, with 12 bases separating them. Comments on this clone: Its antigen remains unidentified.

Running of the v3.0 immunoSEQ assay took place at survey level. The table came from immunoSEQ multiplex PCR; TCRdb's copy has only in-frame clones and leaves some out. The data show 30,000 to 40,000 clones, with around 86% seen just once and over 4% held by the top ten. The clonotype comes from a man between 18 and 29 years old with HIV. The starting material was unsorted PBMCs, obtained 1.5 years after starting antiretroviral therapy. V gene TRBV27 combines with J gene TRBJ1-4; D gene ambiguous. The CDR3 DNA follows: TGTGCCAGCAGTTTATCGGGGTTAGAGGGTGAAAAACTGTTTTTT. This codes for CASSLSGLEGEKLFF.